Below, 15 T cell receptor beta chains from the same sample are listed, as sequenced in a study of cytotoxic CD8 clonotypes in ibrutinib-treated CLL. Some clones are missing from TCRdb's copy, which holds only in-frame ones; the method was immunoSEQ multiplex PCR. The sample contains approximately 140,000 clones, around 93% of which appear only once. Sequencing used PBMCs, obtained after 12 months of ibrutinib treatment. The receptors come from a human donor with chronic lymphocytic leukemia.

This chain connects TRBV9 to TRBJ2-1, with 8 bases that match TRBD2. The CDR3 extends over 14 amino acids. V shed 5 bases, J shed 5 bases, and the junction held 6 bases outside the gene matches. Germline V CDR1 and CDR2: SGDLS, YYNGEE. CDR3 nucleotide sequence: TGTGCCAGCAGTACTAGCGGAAAGAACAATGAGCAGTTCTTC. Amino acid sequence: CASSTSGKNNEQFF.

V is TRBV4-2 and J is TRBJ2-7; D might be TRBD1 (5 bases). V was cut by 3 bases and J by 2 bases, with 8 bases left in between. The germline V gene has CDR1 LGHNA and CDR2 YNFKEQ. The CDR3 consists of 13 residues. CDR3 in DNA: TGTGCCAGCAGCCAGCTGACAGCCTACGAGCAGTACTTC. Its protein product is CASSQLTAYEQYF.

This chain links TRBV6-5 with TRBJ1-5; weak D call: TRBD1 (5 bases). This CDR3 comprises 15 residues. Germline loops: CDR1 MNHEY, CDR2 SVGAGI. Trimming stripped 8 bases from V and 5 bases from J, with 19 bases between. CDR3 in amino acids: CASGQDLTGDQPQHF. In DNA form, the CDR3 reads TGTGCCAGCGGCCAAGACCTTACGGGGGATCAGCCCCAGCATTTT.

This chain uses TRBV5-1 with TRBJ1-4; D gene ambiguous. CDR3 size: 15 residues. The germline V gene has CDR1 SGHRS and CDR2 YFSETQ. Between the trimmed V and J ends, which lost 0 bases and 8 bases, there was a span of 14 bases. CDR3 nucleotide sequence: TGCGCCAGCAGCTTGGTGGGATCCTCCTGGGAAAAACTGTTTTTT. Its protein is CASSLVGSSWEKLFF.

The genes are TRBV25-1 and TRBJ2-7, with D possibly matching TRBD2 (5 bases). CDR3 length: 13 amino acids. The V gene's germline CDR1 is MGHDK and CDR2 SYGVNS. V gave up 7 bases and J gave up 6 bases, with 16 bases separating them. Written as DNA, the CDR3 is TGTGCCAGCACCCAGGACGCGGGCGGCGAGCAGTACTTC. Translating gives CASTQDAGGEQYF.

This clone has just one count. The chain recombines TRBV11-2 with TRBJ2-7, with D possibly matching TRBD2 (6 bases). Looked up from germline, CDR1 is SGHAT and CDR2 is FQNNGV. V gave up 2 bases and J gave up 2 bases, with 16 bases separating them. CDR3 size: 16 residues. The CDR3 spells CASSLLVRGPAYEQYF. The CDR3 region has the DNA TGTGCCAGCAGCTTACTGGTGCGGGGCCCCGCCTACGAGCAGTACTTC.

The chain combines TRBV19 with TRBJ1-5; maybe TRBD1 (5 bases). The CDR3 consists of 15 residues. Germline assignment: CDR1 LNHDA and CDR2 SQIVND (reference sequence). V was clipped by 7 bases and J by 4 bases, with 17 bases between them. CDR3 residues: CASITRAGTNQPQHF. Here the CDR3 DNA reads TGTGCCAGTATCACTAGGGCAGGGACTAATCAGCCCCAGCATTTT.

The J gene is TRBJ1-6, the V gene TRBV6-5; a possible D gene is TRBD1 (5 bases). Germline lookup yields CDR1 MNHEY and CDR2 SVGAGI. This CDR3 is 14 amino acids long. Trimming took 6 bases from V and 7 from J, leaving 13 bases between them. CDR3 coding DNA: TGTGCCAGCAGAAGGGGTGGGAAGAATTCACCCCTCCACTTT. Translating it yields CASRRGGKNSPLHF.

CDR3 protein: CASSLSQTATNEKLFF. In DNA form, the CDR3 reads TGCGCCAGCAGCTTGAGCCAGACCGCAACTAATGAAAAACTGTTTTTT. The rearrangement uses TRBV5-1 and TRBJ1-4; D gene uncertain. The CDR3 has 16 residues. Trimming removed 1 base at V and 0 bases at J, with 10 bases between. In germline, CDR1 is SGHRS, CDR2 YFSETQ.

The genes are TRBV7-8 and TRBJ2-3; D is possibly TRBD1 (6 bases). From germline, CDR1 is SGHVS and CDR2 FQNEAQ. Trimming took off 0 bases at V and 2 bases at J, with 15 bases between the two ends. The CDR3 has 17 residues. The CDR3 DNA reads TGTGCCAGCAGCTTAGCGCTTCAGCAGGGGTACACAGATACGCAGTATTTT. Its translation is CASSLALQQGYTDTQYF. Full variable domain (rest looked up from reference TRBV7-8 and TRBJ2-3): GAGVSQSPRYKVAKRGQDVALRCDPISGHVSLFWYQQALGQGPEFLTYFQNEAQLDKSGLPSDRFFAERPEGSVSTLKIQRTQQEDSAVYLCASSLALQQGYTDTQYFGPGTRLTVL.

The gene calls are TRBV13 and TRBJ2-5; D not resolved. The CDR3 is 12 residues long. Germline V gives CDR1 PRHDT, CDR2 FYEKMQ (reference sequence). V was cut by 1 base and J by 5 bases, with 5 bases left in between. DNA of the CDR3: TGTGCCAGCAGCTTAGTGGCGGAGACCCAGTACTTC. Translation: CASSLVAETQYF.

This clone came up a few times. This sequence joins TRBV10-1 and TRBJ2-1; D is possibly TRBD1 or TRBD2 (5 bases each). The germline CDR1 and CDR2 sequences are WNHNN and SYGVQD (reference sequence). There are 13 residues in the CDR3. V dropped 0 bases and J dropped 8 bases, with 8 bases sitting between them. The CDR3 DNA follows: TGCGCCAGCAGTGAGTCTGGGGACGATGAGCAGTTCTTC. This codes for CASSESGDDEQFF.

The chain recombines TRBV28 with TRBJ2-2; possible D gene TRBD1, 5 bases. The V end was cut by 3 bases, the J end by 7 bases, with 12 bases between. The CDR3 extends over 14 amino acids. Germline assignment: CDR1 MDHEN and CDR2 SYDVKM. CDR3 region: CASSFVTGFGELFF. The CDR3 nucleotides are TGTGCCAGCAGTTTTGTAACAGGCTTCGGGGAGCTGTTTTTT. Variable domain in full (rest from reference TRBV28 and TRBJ2-2): DVKVTQSSRYLVKRTGEKVFLECVQDMDHENMFWYRQDPGLGLRLIYFSYDVKMKEKGDIPEGYSVSREKKERFSLILESASTNQTSMYLCASSFVTGFGELFFGEGSRLTVL.

The gene calls are TRBV11-2 and TRBJ2-7, with D perhaps matching TRBD1 (6 bases). The CDR3 length is 15 residues. Trimming took 1 base from V and 0 from J, leaving 10 bases between them. CDR1 is SGHAT, CDR2 FQNNGV, per germline. Here the CDR3 reads CASSLATRGSYEQYF. DNA for the CDR3: TGTGCCAGCAGCTTAGCTACCAGGGGCTCCTACGAGCAGTACTTC. The variable domain in full, completed from reference TRBV11-2 and TRBJ2-7, reads EAGVAQSPRYKIIEKRQSVAFWCNPISGHATLYWYQQILGQGPKLLIQFQNNGVVDDSQLPKDRFSAERLKGVDSTLKIQPAKLEDSAVYLCASSLATRGSYEQYFGPGTRLTVT.

With respect to this clone: Germline and junction disagree at one end, which may indicate a read error. CDR3 amino acids: CASSSRLGGLYNEQFF. DNA of the CDR3: TGTGCTAGCAGCTCCCGGCTCGGCGGCTTATACAATGAGCAGTTCTTC. The rearrangement links TRBV7-7 to TRBJ2-1; no reliable D call. CDR3 length: 16 amino acids. Per germline, CDR1 SSHAT and CDR2 FNYEAQ (reference sequence).